The 23 T cell receptor beta chains below all came from one sample that was sequenced in a study of blood T cell repertoires in COVID-19. Profiling relied on immunoSEQ multiplex PCR, and the TCRdb table lists in-frame clones only, not all of them. The table shows some 5,700 clones, with around nine tenths occurring only once. The sample was peripheral blood. These receptors all stem from a human donor in a cohort sampled during active COVID-19.

The chain has TRBV15 and TRBJ2-4; the match to TRBD1 covers 10 bases. CDR1 is LNHNV, CDR2 YYDKDF, per germline (reference sequence). CDR3 length: 14 residues. Germline trimming cut 6 bases from V and 6 bases from J; bases unmatched to any gene: 5. CDR3 sequence: CATSQGQGTNIQYF. The CDR3 DNA reads as TGTGCCACCAGTCAGGGACAGGGGACAAACATTCAGTACTTC.

The chain carries TRBV19 and TRBJ2-7; 9 bases map to TRBD2. CDR3 length: 18 residues. Germline CDR1 is LNHDA and CDR2 is SQIVND (reference sequence). V dropped 5 bases and J dropped 1; count of bases not matched to a gene: 15. CDR3 region: CASSFFRTSEKGSYEQYF. DNA of the CDR3: TGTGCCAGTAGTTTCTTTCGGACTAGCGAAAAAGGGTCCTACGAGCAGTACTTC.

Here the CDR3 reads CASSYSWGEAQETQYF. DNA of the CDR3: TGTGCCAGCAGTTACTCTTGGGGGGAGGCCCAAGAGACCCAGTACTTC. The rearrangement uses TRBV6-2 or TRBV6-3 and TRBJ2-5; D is possibly TRBD2 (6 bases). The CDR3 sequence is 16 residues long. Trimming stripped 0 bases from V and 1 base from J, with 12 bases between. Germline-derived CDR1 and CDR2 are MNHEY and SVGEGT.

V gene TRBV11-2 combines with J gene TRBJ2-1; 8 nucleotides align to TRBD2. Per the germline V gene, CDR1 is SGHAT and CDR2 is FQNNGV. With V trimmed by 4 bases and J by 7 bases, 9 bases remained unmatched. The CDR3 runs 15 residues. CDR3 sequence: CASSSRLASRNEQFF. DNA of the CDR3: TGTGCCAGCAGCTCCAGACTAGCGAGTAGGAATGAGCAGTTCTTC.

The CDR3 DNA sequence: TGTGCCAGTAGTATAGCGGGACAAACAGATACGCAGTATTTT. It codes for CASSIAGQTDTQYF. V gene TRBV19 combines with J gene TRBJ2-3, with D tentatively TRBD1 (6 bases). The germline V and J ends were trimmed by 1 base and 3 bases, with 8 bases remaining between them. The CDR3 has 14 residues. Germline V gives CDR1 LNHDA, CDR2 SQIVND (reference sequence).

The CDR3 DNA follows: TGTGCCAGCAGCTTAGTGGCCACCAATGAGCAGTTCTTC. Its translation is CASSLVATNEQFF. The chain employs TRBV11-3 and TRBJ2-1; D not certain. CDR3 size: 13 residues. Germline V gives CDR1 SGHNT, CDR2 YENEEA. Trimming cost V 1 base and J 6 bases, with 7 bases left between them.

The rearrangement links TRBV28 to TRBJ1-2; perhaps TRBD1 as D (6 bases). The CDR3 totals 16 residues. Trimming stripped 4 bases from V and 4 bases from J, with 19 bases between. CDR1 and CDR2 (germline): MDHEN, SYDVKM. CDR3 region: CASSSLPTGIRYGYTF. The CDR3 nucleotides are TGTGCCAGCAGTTCTCTTCCGACAGGCATTCGCTATGGCTACACCTTC.

The chain recombines TRBV24-1 with TRBJ2-7; TRBD2 is a possible D gene (6 bases). The CDR3 sequence is 16 residues long. Germline CDR1 and CDR2: KGHDR and SFDVKD. V was clipped by 4 bases and J by 5 bases, with 20 bases between them. The CDR3: CATSDPGGKNLHEQYF. The CDR3 nucleotides read TGTGCCACCAGTGACCCGGGCGGGAAGAACTTACACGAGCAGTACTTC.

V is TRBV18 and J is TRBJ1-1, with TRBD1 as a possible D gene (6 bases). This CDR3 contains 14 residues. Germline loops: CDR1 KGHSH, CDR2 LQKENI. Trimming took off 6 bases at V and 7 bases at J, with 18 bases between the two ends. CDR3 protein: CASSQVTGGIEAFF. The CDR3 coding sequence is TGTGCCAGCTCCCAGGTGACAGGCGGAATTGAAGCTTTCTTT.

The chain combines TRBV28 with TRBJ1-5, with D tentatively TRBD1 (5 bases). Trimming shortened V by 5 bases and J by 0 bases, and 17 bases separated the two germline ends. From germline, CDR1 is MDHEN and CDR2 SYDVKM. The CDR3 runs to 17 residues. CDR3 amino acids: CASSPQGRSYSNQPQHF. The CDR3 DNA sequence: TGTGCCAGCAGTCCCCAGGGCAGGAGTTATAGCAATCAGCCCCAGCATTTT.

V and J are TRBV11-2 and TRBJ1-2; no reliable D call. With 3 bases removed from V and 4 bases from J, the gap between germline ends came to 9 bases. The CDR3 length is 13 residues. Germline values: CDR1 SGHAT, CDR2 FQNNGV. The CDR3, as DNA: TGTGCCAGCAGCTTGGTGCGCGGCTATGGCTACACCTTC. Protein sequence: CASSLVRGYGYTF.

The rearrangement joins TRBV7-3 to TRBJ1-2; a weak D match, TRBD1 (5 bases). Per germline, CDR1 SGHTA and CDR2 FQGTGA. V dropped 3 bases and J dropped 1 base, with 6 bases sitting between them. The CDR3 covers 13 residues. CDR3: CASSLTVNYGYTF. CDR3 DNA: TGTGCCAGCAGCTTGACAGTTAACTATGGCTACACCTTC. The full variable domain, with the rest looked up from reference TRBV7-3 and TRBJ1-2, is GAGVSQTPSNKVTEKGKYVELRCDPISGHTALYWYRQSLGQGPEFLIYFQGTGAADDSGLPNDRFFAVRPEGSVSTLKIQRTERGDSAVYLCASSLTVNYGYTFGSGTRLTVV.

The rearrangement joins TRBV3-1 (or the pseudogene TRBV3-2) to TRBJ2-7; D possibly corresponds to TRBD1 (6 bases). CDR1 is LGHDT and CDR2 is YNNKEL in the germline V gene (reference sequence). The CDR3 has 14 residues. V was pared by 3 bases and J by 0 bases, with 9 bases between. The CDR3 DNA reads as TGTGCCAGCAGCCAGACACAGGGCTCCTACGAGCAGTACTTC. Protein: CASSQTQGSYEQYF.

The CDR3 loop reads CASSTTGDEQFF. The CDR3 DNA reads as TGTGCCAGTAGTACAACAGGGGATGAGCAGTTCTTC. The genes are TRBV19 and TRBJ2-1, with 7 positions matching TRBD1. Germline CDR1 LNHDA, CDR2 SQIVND (reference sequence). The CDR3 runs 12 residues. Trimming cost V 4 bases and J 8 bases; bases outside gene matches: 2.

The chain employs TRBV7-2 and TRBJ2-2, with TRBD2 as a possible D gene (6 bases). The germline V and J ends were trimmed by 5 bases and 1 base, with 20 bases remaining between them. The CDR3 contains 18 residues. Germline V gene sequence: CDR1 SGHTA, CDR2 FQGNSA. The CDR3 sequence is CASSPRPAGQGNTGELFF. The CDR3 nucleotides are TGTGCCAGCAGCCCAAGGCCGGCGGGGCAGGGGAACACCGGGGAGCTGTTTTTT.

The chain combines TRBV29-1 with TRBJ2-1; TRBD1 matches 8 bases. Germline V gene sequence: CDR1 SQVTM, CDR2 ANQGSEA. The CDR3 is 14 residues long. V lost 0 bases to trimming and J lost 8 bases; unmatched junction nucleotides: 6. CDR3 DNA sequence: TGCAGCGTTGAAGATTTGCCAGGGGGCGATGAGCAGTTCTTC. It encodes CSVEDLPGGDEQFF.

The chain recombines TRBV27 with TRBJ2-5; D possibly corresponds to TRBD1 (6 bases). The CDR3 has 14 residues. The V gene's germline CDR1 is MNHEY and CDR2 SMNVEV (reference sequence). Trimming took 9 bases from V and 1 from J, leaving 15 bases between them. CDR3 residues: CASSSGAPQETQYF. Here the CDR3 DNA reads TGTGCCAGTTCGTCAGGGGCTCCCCAAGAGACCCAGTACTTC.

The chain carries TRBV29-1 and TRBJ2-1; a weak D match, TRBD2 (5 bases). This CDR3 region has 11 residues. CDR1 and CDR2 from the germline V gene are SQVTM and ANQGSEA. Trimming shortened V by 4 bases and J by 8 bases, and 9 bases separated the two germline ends. CDR3 loop: CSVVPSHEQFF. The CDR3 DNA reads as TGCAGCGTTGTTCCTAGCCATGAGCAGTTCTTC.

The V and J genes are TRBV6-6 and TRBJ1-6; no clear D gene. Germline lookup yields CDR1 MNHNY and CDR2 SVGAGI (reference sequence). This CDR3 region has 16 residues. The germline V and J ends were trimmed by 4 bases and 3 bases, with 13 bases remaining between them. The CDR3 bases are TGTGCCAGCAGTTTAAATTCCGGGTACTATAATTCACCCCTCCACTTT. It codes for CASSLNSGYYNSPLHF.

The chain has TRBV5-1 and TRBJ2-4, with D possibly TRBD1 on 6 matching bases. Germline V gene data show CDR1 as SGHRS and CDR2 as YFSETQ. V gave up 2 bases and J gave up 13 bases, with 22 bases separating them. CDR3 length equals 15 residues. CDR3 loop: CASSFRDIGSGPQYF. CDR3 sequence (DNA): TGCGCCAGCAGCTTCCGGGACATAGGATCGGGCCCCCAGTACTTC.

The rearrangement joins TRBV7-6 to TRBJ2-7; 8 bases line up with TRBD2. The CDR3 covers 14 residues. The J segment lost 6 bases and the V segment lost 1 base, leaving 5 bases of the junction unmatched. CDR1 is SGHVS and CDR2 is FNYEAQ in the germline V gene. The CDR3 reads CASSLDQREPEQYF. The DNA for the CDR3 is TGTGCCAGCAGCTTAGACCAGCGGGAGCCCGAGCAGTACTTC.

The genes are TRBV4-3 and TRBJ2-1; 10 nucleotides agree with TRBD2. Germline values: CDR1 LGHNA, CDR2 YSLEER. The V and J ends lost 0 bases and 9 bases, in that order; junction bases with no gene match: 11. The CDR3 is 17 residues long. CDR3 sequence reads: CASSQDPLLAGDGEQFF. The DNA of the CDR3 is TGCGCCAGCAGCCAAGATCCTCTCCTAGCGGGAGATGGTGAGCAGTTCTTC.

The rearrangement links TRBV3-1 (or the pseudogene TRBV3-2) to TRBJ2-7, with 9 bases matching TRBD2. V trimming: 4 bases; J trimming: 2 bases; junction bases outside the gene matches: 6. The CDR3 sequence is 15 residues long. CDR1 and CDR2 from the germline V gene are LGHDT and YNNKEL (reference sequence). The CDR3 coding sequence is TGTGCCAGCAGCCTCCTAGCGGGATCCCCCTACGAGCAGTACTTC. This sequence encodes CASSLLAGSPYEQYF.